Below are 11 T cell receptor beta chains sequenced from a single sample in a study of CD8+ T cells in alopecia areata (dated by TCRdb to the late 2010s). Library construction relied on the immunoSEQ multiplex PCR assay. RNA was extracted from all samples and reverse transcribed into cDNA, which served as template for TCR sequencing. Imported from immuneACCESS, the table was reduced by TCRdb to in-frame sequences with V and J called. These copies leave out some clones; in studies compared against another copy, an unresolved V gene accounts for under half, and the cause of the remainder is not known. This sample gives under 250,000 clones in total; about 53% of them show up just once. The ten largest clones capture 0.45% of the sample. The meaning of the sample's time point label: baseline before oral tofacitinib. The starting material was CD4+ T cells sorted from blood, obtained at week 0. The receptors derive from a human donor with alopecia areata.

V usage is TRBV27 and J usage is TRBJ1-2, with unresolved D. V lost 3 bases and J lost 6, with 8 bases in between. The V gene's germline CDR1 is MNHEY and CDR2 SMNVEV (reference sequence). This CDR3 contains 12 residues. The CDR3 region has the DNA TGTGCCAGCAGTTTCCGGGGTAATGGCTACACCTTC. Translation gives CASSFRGNGYTF.

The chain is built from TRBV30 and TRBJ1-2; TRBD1 agrees at 8 bases. Trimming took 6 bases from V and 4 from J; bases not matched to a gene: 7. Germline loops: CDR1 GTSNPN, CDR2 SVGIG (reference sequence). There are 13 residues in the CDR3. The CDR3 bases are TGTGCCTGTCAGGCAGGGGGCAGCTATGGCTACACCTTC. Translation: CACQAGGSYGYTF. Based on the CDR3 plus reference TRBV30 and TRBJ1-2, the full variable domain is SQTIHQWPATLVQPVGSPLSLECTVEGTSNPNLYWYRQAAGRGLQLLFYSVGIGQISSEVPQNLSASRPQDRQFILSSKKLLLSDSGFYLCACQAGGSYGYTFGSGTRLTVV.

This clone came up a few times. The rearrangement links TRBV7-9 to TRBJ1-1; possible D gene TRBD1, 6 bases. Germline CDR1 and CDR2: SEHNR and FQNEAQ (reference sequence). The CDR3 is 14 amino acids. Trimming cost V 4 bases and J 3 bases, with 12 bases left between them. The CDR3 reads CASSSFTGYTEAFF. The CDR3 DNA sequence: TGTGCCAGCAGCTCTTTTACAGGGTACACTGAAGCTTTCTTT.

This clone was detected only a few times. This chain connects TRBV5-6 to TRBJ2-7; TRBD1 agrees at 10 bases. The CDR3 spans 15 residues. V trimming: 4 bases; J trimming: 0 bases; junction bases outside the gene matches: 4. Germline V CDR1 and CDR2: SGHDT, YYEEEE. CDR3 nucleotides: TGTGCCAGCAGCCCGGGACAGGGGATCTCCTACGAGCAGTACTTC. It translates to CASSPGQGISYEQYF.

The chain has TRBV11-2 and TRBJ2-1; weak D call: TRBD2 (5 bases). The V end was cut by 7 bases, the J end by 6 bases, with 10 bases between. Germline V gives CDR1 SGHAT, CDR2 FQNNGV. CDR3 length: 12 residues. The CDR3 spells CASTLEGNEQFF. The CDR3 DNA follows: TGTGCCAGCACCCTCGAGGGCAATGAGCAGTTCTTC.

The V call is TRBV25-1, the J call TRBJ2-7, with D perhaps matching TRBD1 (6 bases). The CDR3 runs 13 residues. V lost 3 bases and J 1 base, leaving 7 bases between the germline ends. Germline V gene data show CDR1 as MGHDK and CDR2 as SYGVNS. CDR3 amino acids: CASSETGSYEQYF. The CDR3 nucleotides are TGTGCCAGCAGTGAGACAGGATCCTACGAGCAGTACTTC.

Only a few counts were recorded for this clone. V gene TRBV15 combines with J gene TRBJ2-7, with D tentatively TRBD2 (6 bases). Germline V gene data show CDR1 as LNHNV and CDR2 as YYDKDF (reference sequence). The CDR3 consists of 14 residues. V was cut by 0 bases and J by 6 bases, with 12 bases left in between. For the CDR3, the DNA is TGTGCCACCAGCAGAGATCGGGGGAGGCTCGAGCAGTACTTC. It codes for CATSRDRGRLEQYF.

The chain combines TRBV6-5 with TRBJ2-7, with 13 bases fitting TRBD2. Germline V gene sequence: CDR1 MNHEY, CDR2 SVGAGI. The CDR3 extends over 14 amino acids. J gave up 5 bases and V 2 bases, and 0 bases lay outside the gene matches. The CDR3 DNA follows: TGTGCCAGCAGTTACGGACTAGCGGGAGACGAGCAGTACTTC. Translated: CASSYGLAGDEQYF.

This chain connects TRBV5-1 to TRBJ2-7; 10 nucleotides line up with TRBD2. This CDR3 spans 13 amino acids. The J segment lost 4 bases and the V segment lost 6 bases, leaving 4 bases of the junction unmatched. Germline V lookup: CDR1 SGHRS, CDR2 YFSETQ. DNA of the CDR3: TGCGCCAGCATGCAAGCGGGAGGGTACGAGCAGTACTTC. It codes for CASMQAGGYEQYF.

This chain connects TRBV2 to TRBJ1-2; D unresolved. The CDR3 is 14 amino acids. Germline V lookup: CDR1 SNHLY, CDR2 FYNNEI. Trimming stripped 3 bases from V and 4 bases from J, with 12 bases between. Here the CDR3 reads CASSEPPVSYGYTF. CDR3 DNA: TGTGCCAGCAGTGAGCCTCCAGTCTCCTATGGCTACACCTTC.

The chain carries TRBV7-2 and TRBJ2-1; possible D gene TRBD1, 5 bases. CDR3 length equals 13 residues. V lost 4 bases to trimming and J lost 8 bases, with 12 bases between them. Per germline, CDR1 SGHTA and CDR2 FQGNSA. CDR3 sequence: CASSYQGRDEQFF. The CDR3, as DNA: TGTGCCAGCAGCTACCAGGGTCGGGATGAGCAGTTCTTC.